This T cell receptor (beta chain) was obtained from a study of T cell responses to AZD1222 COVID-19 vaccine. Study observations and caveats: Donors, mostly white British, included more females; clonal diversity was possibly underestimated. Sampling captured repertoires only after the peak T cell response.

V shed 1 base, J shed 2 bases, and the junction held 4 bases outside the gene matches. The CDR3 is 16 residues long. Germline V gene sequence: CDR1 SGHRS, CDR2 YFSETQ. Concerning this clone itself: The target antigen is unknown.

Clones were read by immunoSEQ multiplex PCR, and TCRdb kept only the in-frame ones, dropping some. The table includes about 150,000 clones, roughly 90% detected once. The sequence derives from an adult who received the AZD1222 COVID-19 vaccine. V and J are TRBV5-1 and TRBJ2-3, with TRBD2 matching over 10 bases. The sequenced sample was peripheral blood, obtained 28 days after the second AZD1222 dose. CDR3 nucleotides: TGCGCCAGCAGCTTGCTAGCGGGAGACCCCACAGATACGCAGTATTTT. Amino acid sequence: CASSLLAGDPTDTQYF.